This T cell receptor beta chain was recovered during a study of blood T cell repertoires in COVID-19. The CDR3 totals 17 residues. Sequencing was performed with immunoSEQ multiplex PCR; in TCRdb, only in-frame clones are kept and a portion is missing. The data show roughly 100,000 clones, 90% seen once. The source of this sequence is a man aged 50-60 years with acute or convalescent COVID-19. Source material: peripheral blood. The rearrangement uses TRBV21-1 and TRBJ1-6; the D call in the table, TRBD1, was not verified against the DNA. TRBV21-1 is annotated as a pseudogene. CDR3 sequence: CASSNRTGGVDNSPLHF. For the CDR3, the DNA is TGTGCCAGCAGCAACCGGACAGGGGGCGTGGATAATTCACCCCTCCACTTT.